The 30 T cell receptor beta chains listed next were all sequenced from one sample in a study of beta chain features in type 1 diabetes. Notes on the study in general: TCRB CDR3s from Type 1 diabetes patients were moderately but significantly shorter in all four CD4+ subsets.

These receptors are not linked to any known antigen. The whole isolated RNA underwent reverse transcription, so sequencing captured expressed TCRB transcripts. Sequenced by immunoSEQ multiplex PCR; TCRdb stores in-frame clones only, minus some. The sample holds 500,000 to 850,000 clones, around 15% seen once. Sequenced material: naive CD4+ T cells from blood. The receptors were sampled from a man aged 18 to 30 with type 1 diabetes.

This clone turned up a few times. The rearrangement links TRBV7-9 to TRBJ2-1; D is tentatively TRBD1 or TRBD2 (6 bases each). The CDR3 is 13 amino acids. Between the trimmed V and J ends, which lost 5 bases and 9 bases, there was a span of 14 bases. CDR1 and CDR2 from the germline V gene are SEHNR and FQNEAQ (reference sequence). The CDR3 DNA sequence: TGTGCCAGCAGCCCCTTATCGGGGGCTGAGCAGTTCTTC. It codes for CASSPLSGAEQFF. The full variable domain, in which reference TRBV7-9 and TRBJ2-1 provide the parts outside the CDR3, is DTGVSQNPRHKITKRGQNVTFRCDPISEHNRLYWYRQTLGQGPEFLTYFQNEAQLEKSRLLSDRFSAERPKGSFSTLEIQRTEQGDSAMYLCASSPLSGAEQFFGPGTRLTVL.

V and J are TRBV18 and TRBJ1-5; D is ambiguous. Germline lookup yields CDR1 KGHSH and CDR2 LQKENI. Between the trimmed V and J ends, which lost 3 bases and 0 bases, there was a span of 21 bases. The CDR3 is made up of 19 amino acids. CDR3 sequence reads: CASSPGLGWRADSNQPQHF. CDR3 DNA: TGTGCCAGCTCACCTGGGCTCGGCTGGAGAGCCGATAGCAATCAGCCCCAGCATTTT.

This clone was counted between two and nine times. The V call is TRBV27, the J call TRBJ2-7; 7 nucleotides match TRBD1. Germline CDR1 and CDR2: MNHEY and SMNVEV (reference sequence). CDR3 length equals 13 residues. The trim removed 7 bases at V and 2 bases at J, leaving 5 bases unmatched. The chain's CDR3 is CASTGQRTYEQYF. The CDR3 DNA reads TGTGCCAGCACGGGACAGCGAACCTACGAGCAGTACTTC.

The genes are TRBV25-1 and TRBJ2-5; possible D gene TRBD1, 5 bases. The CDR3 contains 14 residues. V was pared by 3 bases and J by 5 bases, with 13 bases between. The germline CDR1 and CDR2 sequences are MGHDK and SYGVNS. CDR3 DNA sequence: TGTGCCAGCAGTGATCAAGGGGCCGGCGAGACCCAGTACTTC. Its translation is CASSDQGAGETQYF.

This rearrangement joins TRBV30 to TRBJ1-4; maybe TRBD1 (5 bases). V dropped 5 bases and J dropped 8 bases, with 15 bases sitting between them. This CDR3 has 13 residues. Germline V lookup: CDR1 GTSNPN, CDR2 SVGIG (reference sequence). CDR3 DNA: TGTGCCTGGGACCGGGGGGTGCGGGAAAAACTGTTTTTT. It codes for CAWDRGVREKLFF.

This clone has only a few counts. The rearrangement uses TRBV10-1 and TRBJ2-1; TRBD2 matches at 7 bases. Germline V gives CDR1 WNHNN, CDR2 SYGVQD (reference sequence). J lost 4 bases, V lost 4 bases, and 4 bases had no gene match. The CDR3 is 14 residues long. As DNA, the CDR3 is TGCGCCAGCAGTGGCGGGAGTTTATACAATGAGCAGTTCTTC. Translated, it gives CASSGGSLYNEQFF.

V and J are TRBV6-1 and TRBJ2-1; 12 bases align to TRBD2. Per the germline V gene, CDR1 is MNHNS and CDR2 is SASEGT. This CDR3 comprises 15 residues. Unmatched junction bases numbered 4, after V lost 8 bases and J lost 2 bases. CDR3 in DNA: TGTGCCAGCCCCCGGACTAGCGGGACCTACAATGAGCAGTTCTTC. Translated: CASPRTSGTYNEQFF.

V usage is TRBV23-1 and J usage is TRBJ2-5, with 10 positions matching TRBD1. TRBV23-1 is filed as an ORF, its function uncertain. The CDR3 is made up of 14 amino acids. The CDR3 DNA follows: TGCCCCGGGGTACTTGACAGGGGGCGGGAGACCCAGTACTTC. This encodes CPGVLDRGRETQYF.

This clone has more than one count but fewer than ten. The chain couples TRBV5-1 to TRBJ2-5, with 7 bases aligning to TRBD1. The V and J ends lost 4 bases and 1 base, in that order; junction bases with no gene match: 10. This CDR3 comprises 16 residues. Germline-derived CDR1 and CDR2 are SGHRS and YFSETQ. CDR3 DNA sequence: TGCGCCAGCAGCCTAATGGGACAGACAAGCCAAGAGACCCAGTACTTC. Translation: CASSLMGQTSQETQYF.

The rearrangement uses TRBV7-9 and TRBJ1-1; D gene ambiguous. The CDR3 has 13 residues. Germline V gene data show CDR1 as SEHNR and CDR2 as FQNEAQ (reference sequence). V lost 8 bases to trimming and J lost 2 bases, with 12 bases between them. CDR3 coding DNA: TGTGCCAGCCTCGTAGGTTACAACACTGAAGCTTTCTTT. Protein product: CASLVGYNTEAFF.

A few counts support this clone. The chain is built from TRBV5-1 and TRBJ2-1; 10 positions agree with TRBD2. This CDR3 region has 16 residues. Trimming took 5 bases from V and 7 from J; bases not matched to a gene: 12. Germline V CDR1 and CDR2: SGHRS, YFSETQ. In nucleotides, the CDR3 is TGCGCCAGCAGAAAGGAGGTAACTAGCGGGAAAAATGAGCAGTTCTTC. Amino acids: CASRKEVTSGKNEQFF.

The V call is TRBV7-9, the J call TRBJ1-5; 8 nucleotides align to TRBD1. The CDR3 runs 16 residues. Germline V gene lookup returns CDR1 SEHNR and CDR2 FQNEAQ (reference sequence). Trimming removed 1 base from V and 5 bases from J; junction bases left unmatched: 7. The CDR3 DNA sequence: TGTGCCAGCAGCTTAGGGACAGGGCGGACGGATCAGCCCCAGCATTTT. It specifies CASSLGTGRTDQPQHF.

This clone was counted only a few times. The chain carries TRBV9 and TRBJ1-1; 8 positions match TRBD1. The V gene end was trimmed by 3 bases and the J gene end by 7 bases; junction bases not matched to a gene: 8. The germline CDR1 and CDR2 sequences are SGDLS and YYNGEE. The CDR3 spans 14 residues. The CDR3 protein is CASSGGQEIREAFF. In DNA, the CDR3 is TGTGCCAGCAGCGGGGGACAGGAGATACGTGAAGCTTTCTTT.

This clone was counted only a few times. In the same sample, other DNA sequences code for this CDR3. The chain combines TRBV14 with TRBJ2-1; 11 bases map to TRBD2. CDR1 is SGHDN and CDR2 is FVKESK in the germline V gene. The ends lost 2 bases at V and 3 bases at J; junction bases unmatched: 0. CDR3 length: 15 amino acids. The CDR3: CASSQLAGGYNEQFF. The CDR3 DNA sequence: TGTGCCAGCAGCCAACTAGCGGGGGGCTACAATGAGCAGTTCTTC.

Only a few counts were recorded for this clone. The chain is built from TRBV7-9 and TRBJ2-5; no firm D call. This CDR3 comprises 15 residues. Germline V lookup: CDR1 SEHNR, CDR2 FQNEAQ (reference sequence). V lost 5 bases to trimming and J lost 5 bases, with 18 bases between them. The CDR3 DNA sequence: TGTGCCAGCAGCCCTTCAAGGAATCTCAGGGAGACCCAGTACTTC. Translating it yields CASSPSRNLRETQYF.

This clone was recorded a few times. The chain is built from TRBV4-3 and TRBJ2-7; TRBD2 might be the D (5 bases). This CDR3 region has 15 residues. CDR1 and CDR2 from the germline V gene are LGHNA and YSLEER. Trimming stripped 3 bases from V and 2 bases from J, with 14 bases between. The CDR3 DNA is TGCGCCAGCAGCCACGGACTGGAGAAAACCTACGAGCAGTACTTC. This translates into CASSHGLEKTYEQYF.

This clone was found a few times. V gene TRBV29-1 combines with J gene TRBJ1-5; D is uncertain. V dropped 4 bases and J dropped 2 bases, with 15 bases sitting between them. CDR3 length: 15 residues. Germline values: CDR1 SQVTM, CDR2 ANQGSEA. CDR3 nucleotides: TGCAGCGTTGTAGTCGGACCACGTGGCAATCAGCCCCAGCATTTT. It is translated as CSVVVGPRGNQPQHF.

The CDR3 loop is CAWSVGRSGRDEQFF. The CDR3 DNA is TGTGCCTGGAGTGTAGGTCGCAGCGGGAGGGATGAGCAGTTCTTC. The rearrangement uses TRBV30 and TRBJ2-1, with TRBD2 matching 10 bases. The germline gives CDR1 GTSNPN, CDR2 SVGIG (reference sequence). The junction had 7 bases not matched to a gene; V was cut back by 0 bases and J by 8 bases. The CDR3 is 15 amino acids.

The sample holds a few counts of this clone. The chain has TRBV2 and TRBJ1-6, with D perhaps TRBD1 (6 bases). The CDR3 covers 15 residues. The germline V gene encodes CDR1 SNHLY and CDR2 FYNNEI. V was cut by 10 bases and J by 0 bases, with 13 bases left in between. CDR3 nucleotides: TGTGCCACCAAGGGGGGTAGCTCCTATAATTCACCCCTCCACTTT. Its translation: CATKGGSSYNSPLHF.

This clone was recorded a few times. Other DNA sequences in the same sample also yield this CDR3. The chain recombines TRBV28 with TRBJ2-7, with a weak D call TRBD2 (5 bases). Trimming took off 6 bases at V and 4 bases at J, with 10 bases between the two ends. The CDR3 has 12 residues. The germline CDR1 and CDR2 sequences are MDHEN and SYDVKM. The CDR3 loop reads CASRDSRYEQYF. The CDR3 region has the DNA TGTGCCAGCAGGGACTCCCGGTACGAGCAGTACTTC.

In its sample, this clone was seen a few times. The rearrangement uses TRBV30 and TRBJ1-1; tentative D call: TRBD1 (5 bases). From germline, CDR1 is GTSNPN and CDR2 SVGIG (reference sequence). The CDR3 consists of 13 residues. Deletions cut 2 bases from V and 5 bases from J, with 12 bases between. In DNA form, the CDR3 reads TGTGCCTGGAGTATTGGGTGGGGGACTGAAGCTTTCTTT. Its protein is CAWSIGWGTEAFF. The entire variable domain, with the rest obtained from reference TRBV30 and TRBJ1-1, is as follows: SQTIHQWPATLVQPVGSPLSLECTVEGTSNPNLYWYRQAAGRGLQLLFYSVGIGQISSEVPQNLSASRPQDRQFILSSKKLLLSDSGFYLCAWSIGWGTEAFFGQGTRLTVV.

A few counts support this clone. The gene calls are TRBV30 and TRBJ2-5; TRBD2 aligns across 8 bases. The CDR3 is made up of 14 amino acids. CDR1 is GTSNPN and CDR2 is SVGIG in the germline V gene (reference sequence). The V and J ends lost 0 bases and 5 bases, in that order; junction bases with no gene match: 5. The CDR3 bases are TGTGCCTGGAGTGTAAACGGGGGGGCGGAGACCCAGTACTTC. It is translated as CAWSVNGGAETQYF.

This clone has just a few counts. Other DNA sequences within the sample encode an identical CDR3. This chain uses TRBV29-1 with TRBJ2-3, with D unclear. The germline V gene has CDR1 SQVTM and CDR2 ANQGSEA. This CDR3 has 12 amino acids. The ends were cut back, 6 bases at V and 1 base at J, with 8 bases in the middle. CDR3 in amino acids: CSVLSGTDTQYF. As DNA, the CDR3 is TGCAGCGTCCTCTCTGGCACAGATACGCAGTATTTT.

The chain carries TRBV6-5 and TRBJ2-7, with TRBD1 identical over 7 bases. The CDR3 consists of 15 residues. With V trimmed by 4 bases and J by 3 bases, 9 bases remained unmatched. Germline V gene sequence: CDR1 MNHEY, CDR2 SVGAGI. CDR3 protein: CASSFQMGQRYEQYF. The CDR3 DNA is TGTGCCAGCAGTTTCCAGATGGGACAGCGCTACGAGCAGTACTTC.

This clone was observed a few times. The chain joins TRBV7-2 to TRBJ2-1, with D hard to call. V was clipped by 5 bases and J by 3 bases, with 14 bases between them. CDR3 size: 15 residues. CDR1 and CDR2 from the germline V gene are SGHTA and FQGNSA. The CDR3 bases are TGTGCCAGCAGCCTGGACGAAGTATACTACAATGAGCAGTTCTTC. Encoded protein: CASSLDEVYYNEQFF.

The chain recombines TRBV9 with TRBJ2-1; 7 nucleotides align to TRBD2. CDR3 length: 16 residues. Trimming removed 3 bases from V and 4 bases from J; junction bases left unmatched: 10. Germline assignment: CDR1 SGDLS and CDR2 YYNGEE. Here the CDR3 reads CASSALFGTTYNEQFF. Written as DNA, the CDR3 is TGTGCCAGCAGCGCCCTTTTCGGGACTACTTACAATGAGCAGTTCTTC.

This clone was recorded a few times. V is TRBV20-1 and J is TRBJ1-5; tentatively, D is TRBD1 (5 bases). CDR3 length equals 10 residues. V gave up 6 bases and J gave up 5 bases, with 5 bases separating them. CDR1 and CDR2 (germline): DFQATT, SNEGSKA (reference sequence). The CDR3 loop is CSAGDQPQHF. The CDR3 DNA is TGCAGTGCAGGGGATCAGCCCCAGCATTTT.

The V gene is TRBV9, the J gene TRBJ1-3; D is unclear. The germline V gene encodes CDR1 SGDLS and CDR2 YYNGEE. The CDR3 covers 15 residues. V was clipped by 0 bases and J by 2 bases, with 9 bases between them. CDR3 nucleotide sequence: TGTGCCAGCAGCGTAGGGGCAGCAACTGGAAACACCATATATTTT. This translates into CASSVGAATGNTIYF.

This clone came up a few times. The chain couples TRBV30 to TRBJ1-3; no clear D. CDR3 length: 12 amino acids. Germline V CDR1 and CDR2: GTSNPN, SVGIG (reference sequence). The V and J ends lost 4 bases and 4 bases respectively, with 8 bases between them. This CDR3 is CAWTGGGNTIYF. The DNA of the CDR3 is TGTGCCTGGACAGGAGGGGGAAACACCATATATTTT.

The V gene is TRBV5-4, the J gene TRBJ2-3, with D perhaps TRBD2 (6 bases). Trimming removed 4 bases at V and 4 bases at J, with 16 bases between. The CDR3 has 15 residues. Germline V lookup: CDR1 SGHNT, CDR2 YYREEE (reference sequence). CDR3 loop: CASSIDHSGPDTQYF. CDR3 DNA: TGTGCCAGCAGCATAGACCATAGCGGACCAGATACGCAGTATTTT.